These 16 T cell receptor beta chains were all obtained from the same sample, sequenced in a study of vaccination and CD4 T cells after COVID-19. With the Oncomine TCR Beta short-read assay, DNA from cultured CD4+ T cells was sequenced. In TCRdb, the PCR reads were re-called with MiXCR into one record per CDR3 protein. The data contain about 23,000 distinct CDR3 sequences, around two fifths of them singletons. Treatment meaning: roughly ten-day PBMC culture with coronavirus spike peptide pools or control peptides (ViraFEST assay). These receptors have no known antigen. Sequences were derived from CD4+ T cells from blood, cultured in vitro, sampled before SARS-CoV-2 vaccination. The receptors were sampled from a human donor who received a COVID-19 vaccine.

This chain links TRBV20-1 with TRBJ1-6; D is possibly TRBD1 (6 bases). The CDR3 is 14 amino acids. The V gene lost 2 bases and the J gene lost 7 bases, with 12 bases spanning the gap. Germline V CDR1 and CDR2: DFQATT, SNEGSKA (reference sequence). CDR3 in DNA: TGCAGTGCTAGATGGGGGCGGTCAAATTCACCCCTCCACTTT. Protein: CSARWGRSNSPLHF.

This clonotype was picked up one time. This chain connects TRBV20-1 to TRBJ2-7; a weak D match, TRBD2 (5 bases). V dropped 1 base and J dropped 3 bases, with 16 bases sitting between them. CDR3 length: 15 amino acids. CDR1 and CDR2 (germline): DFQATT, SNEGSKA (reference sequence). CDR3 DNA sequence: TGCAGTGCTAGAGCATCTGGGAGATTACGCTACGAGCAGTACTTC. Protein product: CSARASGRLRYEQYF.

The genes are TRBV7-2 and TRBJ2-5; D tentatively reads TRBD1 or TRBD2 (7 bases each). Germline CDR1 and CDR2: SGHTA and FQGNSA. V was pared by 3 bases and J by 9 bases, with 14 bases between. The CDR3 is 13 amino acids. Here the CDR3 reads CASSFSQGGAQYF. DNA for the CDR3: TGTGCCAGCAGCTTTTCCCAGGGGGGGGCCCAGTACTTC.

The gene calls are TRBV19 and TRBJ1-2; D is undetermined. Germline V lookup: CDR1 LNHDA, CDR2 SQIVND (reference sequence). The CDR3 has 13 residues. V dropped 7 bases and J dropped 4 bases, with 13 bases sitting between them. CDR3 coding DNA: TGTGCCAGTAAAGACCCTAGTAGCTATGGCTACACCTTC. Translation: CASKDPSSYGYTF.

The genes are TRBV20-1 and TRBJ2-4; 10 nucleotides line up with TRBD2. Germline assignment: CDR1 DFQATT and CDR2 SNEGSKA (reference sequence). Trimming cost V 6 bases and J 6 bases; bases outside gene matches: 2. The CDR3 sequence is 12 residues long. CDR3: CSAQRGGNIQYF. CDR3 bases: TGCAGTGCCCAGCGGGGGGGAAACATTCAGTACTTC.

The chain is built from TRBV6-1 and TRBJ1-2; 8 positions agree with TRBD1. J lost 7 bases, V lost 8 bases, and 9 bases had no gene match. CDR1 is MNHNS and CDR2 is SASEGT in the germline V gene. The CDR3 loop spans 13 amino acids. In nucleotides, the CDR3 is TGTGCCAGCGGACGACAGGGGACGATTGGCTACACCTTC. Protein: CASGRQGTIGYTF.

This clonotype showed up just a few times. The gene calls are TRBV25-1 and TRBJ2-5; D is ambiguous. V lost 6 bases, J lost 5 bases, and 7 bases lay in between. Germline CDR1 reads MGHDK; CDR2 reads SYGVNS. The length of the CDR3 is 11 residues. This CDR3 is CASRGQETQYF. CDR3 coding DNA: TGTGCCAGCAGAGGCCAGGAGACCCAGTACTTC. Combining the CDR3 with reference TRBV25-1 and TRBJ2-5 gives the whole variable domain EADIYQTPRYLVIGTGKKITLECSQTMGHDKMYWYQQDPGMELHLIHYSYGVNSTEKGDLSSESTVSRIRTEHFPLTLESARPSHTSQYLCASRGQETQYFGPGTRLLVL.

The sample holds a few counts of this clonotype. This chain uses TRBV6-1 with TRBJ1-5; TRBD1 aligns across 11 bases. Unmatched junction bases numbered 11, after V lost 5 bases and J lost 2 bases. CDR1 and CDR2 from the germline V gene are MNHNS and SASEGT. The CDR3 sequence is 18 residues long. CDR3 amino acids: CASSIGDRGSGGNQPQHF. In nucleotides, the CDR3 is TGTGCCAGCAGTATCGGGGACAGGGGGTCTGGTGGCAATCAGCCCCAGCATTTT.

The V call is TRBV19, the J call TRBJ1-1; TRBD1 matches at 9 bases. The germline CDR1 and CDR2 sequences are LNHDA and SQIVND (reference sequence). The CDR3 length is 14 residues. The J segment lost 5 bases and the V segment lost 5 bases, leaving 6 bases of the junction unmatched. DNA of the CDR3: TGTGCCAGTAGTCTAGGGACAGGGACAACTGAAGCTTTCTTT. Translating gives CASSLGTGTTEAFF.

This clonotype was seen a handful of times. V gene TRBV7-8 combines with J gene TRBJ2-2; 8 nucleotides match TRBD2. The length of the CDR3 is 14 residues. Germline V CDR1 and CDR2: SGHVS, FQNEAQ. Trimming removed 4 bases from V and 5 bases from J; junction bases left unmatched: 3. CDR3 amino acids: CASSWGLETGELFF. Here the CDR3 DNA reads TGTGCCAGCAGCTGGGGACTAGAAACCGGGGAGCTGTTTTTT.

This clonotype was seen only a few times. V and J are TRBV20-1 and TRBJ1-2; D is possibly TRBD1 (6 bases). Per the germline V gene, CDR1 is DFQATT and CDR2 is SNEGSKA (reference sequence). The CDR3 runs to 12 residues. The V gene lost 3 bases and the J gene lost 4 bases, with 9 bases spanning the gap. CDR3 bases: TGCAGTGCTAGGGGGGCAGGCTATGGCTACACCTTC. Translation gives CSARGAGYGYTF.

The rearrangement links TRBV19 to TRBJ2-7; the D gene is possibly TRBD1 (6 bases). Germline V gene sequence: CDR1 LNHDA, CDR2 SQIVND (reference sequence). The ends were cut back, 4 bases at V and 5 bases at J, with 18 bases in the middle. The CDR3 runs to 15 residues. The CDR3 nucleotides are TGTGCCAGTAGTAGCCAGGGGAATTTACGCAACGAGCAGTACTTC. It specifies CASSSQGNLRNEQYF.

The chain is built from TRBV5-3 and TRBJ2-7, with TRBD2 matching 7 bases. TRBV5-3 is known as an ORF, though its function is uncertain. V trimming: 4 bases; J trimming: 1 base; junction bases outside the gene matches: 8. The CDR3 runs 15 residues. DNA of the CDR3: TGTGCCAGAAGCCCACCGGGGGGAGGTTCCTACGAGCAGTACTTC. Its translation: CARSPPGGGSYEQYF.

The genes are TRBV14 and TRBJ1-6; D gene uncertain. The CDR3 is made up of 15 amino acids. V was cut by 1 base and J by 5 bases, with 9 bases left in between. The V gene's germline CDR1 is SGHDN and CDR2 FVKESK. CDR3 bases: TGTGCCAGCAGCCAAGTATCAGTTAATAATTCACCCCTCCACTTT. Amino acid sequence: CASSQVSVNNSPLHF.

The V and J genes are TRBV30 and TRBJ2-7; 11 bases are a match to TRBD1. The CDR3 length is 13 residues. V dropped 2 bases and J dropped 12; count of bases not matched to a gene: 9. The V gene's germline CDR1 is GTSNPN and CDR2 SVGIG (reference sequence). CDR3 DNA: TGTGCCTGGAGTCCCTTCAGGACAGGGGGCAGGTACTTC. Translated, it gives CAWSPFRTGGRYF.

In DNA, the CDR3 is TGTGCCAGCAGTTTGGGGGGAAATCCAAGGGAGTACTTC. Amino acids: CASSLGGNPREYF. V and J are TRBV12-3 or TRBV12-4 and TRBJ2-7; D is possibly TRBD2 (6 bases). V lost 3 bases and J 11 bases, leaving 17 bases between the germline ends. The CDR3 totals 13 residues.